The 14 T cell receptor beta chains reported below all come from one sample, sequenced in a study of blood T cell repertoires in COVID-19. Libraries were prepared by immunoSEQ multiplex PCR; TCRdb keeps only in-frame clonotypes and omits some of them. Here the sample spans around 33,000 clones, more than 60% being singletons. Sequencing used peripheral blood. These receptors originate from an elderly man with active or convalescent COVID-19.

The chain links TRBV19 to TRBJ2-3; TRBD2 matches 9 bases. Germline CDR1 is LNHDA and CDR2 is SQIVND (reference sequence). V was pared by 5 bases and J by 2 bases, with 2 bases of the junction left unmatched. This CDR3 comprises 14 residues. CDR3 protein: CASSLGLATDTQYF. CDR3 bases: TGTGCCAGTAGTCTGGGACTAGCCACAGATACGCAGTATTTT.

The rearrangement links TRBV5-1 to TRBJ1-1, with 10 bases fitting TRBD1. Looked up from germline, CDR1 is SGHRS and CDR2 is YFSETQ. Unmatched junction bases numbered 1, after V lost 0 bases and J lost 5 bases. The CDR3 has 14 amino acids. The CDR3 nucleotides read TGCGCCAGCAGCTTGGTGGGACAGGGGACTGAAGCTTTCTTT. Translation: CASSLVGQGTEAFF.

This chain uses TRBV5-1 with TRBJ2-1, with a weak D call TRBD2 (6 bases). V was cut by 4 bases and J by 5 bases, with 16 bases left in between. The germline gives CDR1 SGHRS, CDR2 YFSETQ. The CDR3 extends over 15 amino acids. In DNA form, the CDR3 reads TGCGCCAGCAGCCGGACGGGGGAGCGAAACAATGAGCAGTTCTTC. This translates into CASSRTGERNNEQFF.

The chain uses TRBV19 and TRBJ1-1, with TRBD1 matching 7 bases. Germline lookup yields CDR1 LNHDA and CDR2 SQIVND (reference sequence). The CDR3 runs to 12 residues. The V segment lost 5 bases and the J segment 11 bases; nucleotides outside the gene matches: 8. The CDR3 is CASSQTGFEAFF. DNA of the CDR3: TGTGCCAGTAGTCAGACAGGGTTTGAGGCTTTCTTT. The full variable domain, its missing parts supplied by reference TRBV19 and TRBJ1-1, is DGGITQSPKYLFRKEGQNVTLSCEQNLNHDAMYWYRQDPGQGLRLIYYSQIVNDFQKGDIAEGYSVSREKKESFPLTVTSAQKNPTAFYLCASSQTGFEAFFGQGTRLTVV.

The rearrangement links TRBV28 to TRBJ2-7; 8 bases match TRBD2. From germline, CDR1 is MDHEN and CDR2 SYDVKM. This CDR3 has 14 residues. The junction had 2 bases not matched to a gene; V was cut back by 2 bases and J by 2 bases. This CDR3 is CASSLPAGAYEQYF. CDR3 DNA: TGTGCCAGCAGTTTACCAGCGGGGGCCTACGAGCAGTACTTC.

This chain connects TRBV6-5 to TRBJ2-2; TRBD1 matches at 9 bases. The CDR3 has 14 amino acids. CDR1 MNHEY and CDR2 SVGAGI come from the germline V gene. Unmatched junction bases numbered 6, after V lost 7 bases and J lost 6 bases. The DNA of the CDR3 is TGTGCCAGCAAACGGGACAGGGAGGCCGGGGAGCTGTTTTTT. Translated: CASKRDREAGELFF.

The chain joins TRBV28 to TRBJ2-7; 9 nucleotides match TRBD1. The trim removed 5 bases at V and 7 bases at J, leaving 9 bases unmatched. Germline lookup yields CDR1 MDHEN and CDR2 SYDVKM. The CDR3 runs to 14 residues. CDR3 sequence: CASSGTGRGREQYF. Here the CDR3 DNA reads TGTGCCAGCAGTGGGACAGGGAGGGGGAGGGAGCAGTACTTC.

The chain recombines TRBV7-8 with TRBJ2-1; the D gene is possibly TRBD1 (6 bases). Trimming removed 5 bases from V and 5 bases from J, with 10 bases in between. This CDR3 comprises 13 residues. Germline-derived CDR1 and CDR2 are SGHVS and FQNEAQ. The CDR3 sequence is CASSRQANNEQFF. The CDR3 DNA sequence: TGTGCCAGCAGCCGACAGGCCAACAATGAGCAGTTCTTC.

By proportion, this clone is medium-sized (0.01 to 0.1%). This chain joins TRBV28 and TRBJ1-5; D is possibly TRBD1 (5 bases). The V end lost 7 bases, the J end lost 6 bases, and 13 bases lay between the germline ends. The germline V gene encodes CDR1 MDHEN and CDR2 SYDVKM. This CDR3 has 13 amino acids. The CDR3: CASNGGVGQPQHF. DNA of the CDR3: TGTGCCAGCAATGGGGGGGTAGGTCAGCCCCAGCATTTT.

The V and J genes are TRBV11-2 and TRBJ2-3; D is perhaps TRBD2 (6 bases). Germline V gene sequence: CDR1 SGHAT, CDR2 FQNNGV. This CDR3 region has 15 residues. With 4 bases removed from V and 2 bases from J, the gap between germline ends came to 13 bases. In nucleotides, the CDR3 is TGTGCCAGCAGCTCTGTGGGAGGACACACAGATACGCAGTATTTT. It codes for CASSSVGGHTDTQYF. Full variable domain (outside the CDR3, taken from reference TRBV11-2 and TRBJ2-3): EAGVAQSPRYKIIEKRQSVAFWCNPISGHATLYWYQQILGQGPKLLIQFQNNGVVDDSQLPKDRFSAERLKGVDSTLKIQPAKLEDSAVYLCASSSVGGHTDTQYFGPGTRLTVL.

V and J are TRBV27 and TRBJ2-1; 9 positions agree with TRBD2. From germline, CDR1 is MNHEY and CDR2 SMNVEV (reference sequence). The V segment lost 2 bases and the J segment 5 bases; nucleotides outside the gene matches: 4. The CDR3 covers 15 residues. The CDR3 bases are TGTGCCAGCAGTTTACGCGGGAGGGCCAACAATGAGCAGTTCTTC. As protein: CASSLRGRANNEQFF.

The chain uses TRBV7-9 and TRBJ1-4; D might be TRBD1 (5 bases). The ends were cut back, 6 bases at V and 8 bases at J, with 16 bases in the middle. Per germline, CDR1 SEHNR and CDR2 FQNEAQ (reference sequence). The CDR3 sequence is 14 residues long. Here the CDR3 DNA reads TGTGCCAGCAGTTCTTACGGGGGAGAGGAAAAACTGTTTTTT. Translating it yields CASSSYGGEEKLFF.

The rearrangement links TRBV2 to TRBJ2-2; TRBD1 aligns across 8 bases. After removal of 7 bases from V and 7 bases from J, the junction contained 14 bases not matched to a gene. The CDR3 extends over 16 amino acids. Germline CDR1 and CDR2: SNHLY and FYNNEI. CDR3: CASKDRVAAESGELFF. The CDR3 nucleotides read TGTGCCAGCAAGGACAGGGTAGCGGCGGAGAGCGGGGAGCTGTTTTTT.

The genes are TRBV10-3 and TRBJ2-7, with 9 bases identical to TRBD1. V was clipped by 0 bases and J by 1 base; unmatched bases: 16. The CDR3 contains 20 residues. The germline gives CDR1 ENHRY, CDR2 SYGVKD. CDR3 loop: CAISESGGTGTLLWSYEQYF. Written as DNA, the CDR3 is TGTGCCATCAGTGAGTCGGGTGGGACAGGGACGCTTTTATGGTCCTACGAGCAGTACTTC.